The following is a T cell receptor (beta chain) sequence with its context. Original methodology: The assay estimated nucleated cells by amplifying reference gene primers. The protocol was immunoSEQ multiplex PCR, while the TCRdb copy is restricted to in-frame clones and leaves out a portion. For V, J and clone size, that table is used; D and trimming come from the DNA. The data hold about 220,000 clones, with approximately 77% observed a single time. The CDR3 has 15 residues. Germline V gives CDR1 MNHEY, CDR2 SMNVEV (reference sequence). Unmatched junction bases numbered 10, after V lost 2 bases and J lost 6 bases. The data originate from a study of blood T cell repertoires in COVID-19. Study overall: Specimens from acute and convalescent COVID-19 originated in the United States, Italy and Spain. T cells, B-cell-depleted T cells, or PBMCs provided the cDNA or gDNA that served as material.

This sequence was found in an elderly woman with acute or convalescent COVID-19. Sequencing used peripheral blood. This chain connects TRBV27 to TRBJ2-7, with 7 bases identical to TRBD1. CDR3 coding DNA: TGTGCCAGCAGTTTAGGAGGAGCAGGGGGATCCGAGCAGTACTTC. Its translation: CASSLGGAGGSEQYF.